Listed below are T cell receptor beta chains from one sample, sequenced in a study of cytomegalovirus exposure and HLA in healthy donors. Assay used: immunoSEQ multiplex PCR; TCRdb lists only in-frame clones, some missing. Of hundreds of thousands of clones detected, roughly 90% appear once; the ten largest clones hold approximately 2.4%. The sequencing input was PBMCs. The receptors derive from a woman aged 18-30 years in good health and CMV-seronegative. Each CDR3 is given with its conserved first and last residue. The order of the fields is V gene, D gene, CDR3 length, J gene, clone size, CDR3 protein, CDR3 DNA. The D gene is left open where the match is weak. A clone size is listed for some rows: how often the clone was seen (once, few, many), or a class if it is expanded.

TRBV6-1	-	13	TRBJ1-1	-	CASKNQVDTEAFF	TGTGCCAGCAAAAACCAGGTGGACACTGAAGCTTTCTTT
TRBV7-3	TRBD1	14	TRBJ1-1	-	CASSLTGTGGEAFF	TGTGCCAGCAGCTTAACCGGGACAGGGGGTGAAGCTTTCTTT
TRBV9	TRBD1	15	TRBJ2-5	few	CASSREGQGRETQYF	TGTGCCAGCAGCAGAGAGGGACAGGGCAGAGAGACCCAGTACTTC
TRBV6-1	TRBD1	12	TRBJ2-5	-	CASGQGAETQYF	TGTGCCAGCGGACAGGGGGCGGAGACCCAGTACTTC
TRBV2	-	15	TRBJ2-1	-	CASSQGVLGVNEQFF	TGTGCCAGCAGTCAGGGTGTTTTGGGTGTGAATGAGCAGTTCTTC
TRBV5-1	TRBD1	14	TRBJ1-1	-	CASSLDRGRDEAFF	TGCGCCAGCAGCTTGGACAGGGGGCGGGATGAAGCTTTCTTT
TRBV18	-	13	TRBJ1-2	-	CASSPDVGEGYTF	TGTGCCAGCTCACCCGACGTCGGGGAGGGCTACACCTTC
TRBV7-8	-	18	TRBJ1-1	-	CASSPPTGFPLMNTEAFF	TGTGCCAGCAGCCCACCAACAGGGTTTCCATTGATGAACACTGAAGCTTTCTTT
TRBV19	TRBD1	16	TRBJ2-1	-	CASSIGTDLFQDEQFF	TGTGCCAGTAGTATTGGGACAGACCTTTTCCAGGATGAGCAGTTCTTC
TRBV5-1	-	14	TRBJ1-1	-	CASSLEDLEVEAFF	TGCGCCAGCAGCTTGGAAGATCTGGAGGTTGAAGCTTTCTTT
TRBV20-1	-	11	TRBJ2-1	-	CSARISDEQFF	TGCAGTGCTAGGATAAGCGACGAGCAGTTCTTC
TRBV7-2	-	14	TRBJ2-1	-	CASSLGGDGNEQFF	TGTGCCAGCAGCTTAGGGGGGGATGGGAATGAGCAGTTCTTC
TRBV30	TRBD1	15	TRBJ1-1	-	CAWSGGDRGLGEAFF	TGTGCCTGGAGTGGGGGGGACAGGGGGCTTGGTGAAGCTTTCTTT
TRBV30	-	11	TRBJ1-2	-	CAWSSGPGYTF	TGTGCCTGGAGTTCAGGGCCTGGCTACACCTTC
TRBV4-1	-	14	TRBJ2-7	-	CASSQAAATYEQYF	TGCGCCAGCAGCCAAGCGGCGGCTACCTACGAGCAGTACTTC
TRBV6-5	TRBD1	13	TRBJ1-2	-	CASSYSGTGGYTF	TGTGCCAGCAGTTACTCAGGGACAGGTGGCTACACCTTC
TRBV10-2	TRBD1	14	TRBJ1-1	-	CASNKQGMNTEAFF	TGCGCCAGCAACAAACAGGGGATGAACACTGAAGCTTTCTTT
TRBV10-1	TRBD2	16	TRBJ2-3	-	CASSAGTSQHTDTQYF	TGCGCCAGCAGTGCCGGGACTAGCCAGCACACAGATACGCAGTATTTT
TRBV7-3	-	11	TRBJ2-5	once	CASSQGETQYF	TGTGCCAGCAGCCAGGGGGAGACCCAGTACTTC
TRBV10-3	-	12	TRBJ1-3	-	CAIKGSGNTIYF	TGTGCCATCAAGGGGTCTGGAAACACCATATATTTT
TRBV15	TRBD1	15	TRBJ1-5	-	CATSRDRASNQPQHF	TGTGCCACCAGCAGGGACAGGGCAAGCAATCAGCCCCAGCATTTT
TRBV6-1	-	16	TRBJ1-4	-	CASSEAPGVTNEKLFF	TGTGCCAGCAGTGAAGCGCCGGGGGTAACTAATGAAAAACTGTTTTTT
TRBV11-2	-	13	TRBJ1-2	-	CASSLYRGVVHTF	TGTGCCAGCAGCTTATATCGGGGAGTGGTACACACCTTC
TRBV7-9	-	12	TRBJ1-2	-	CASSSGQNGYTF	TGTGCCAGCAGCTCTGGACAGAATGGCTACACCTTC
TRBV30	TRBD2	14	TRBJ2-3	-	CAWAYHGGTDTQYF	TGTGCCTGGGCTTACCACGGGGGGACAGATACGCAGTATTTT
TRBV19	-	12	TRBJ2-7	-	CASSTGSYEQYF	TGTGCCAGTAGTACGGGATCCTACGAGCAGTACTTC
TRBV20-1	-	9	TRBJ1-2	once	CSATNGYTF	TGCAGTGCGACAAATGGCTACACCTTC
TRBV19	-	12	TRBJ1-6	-	CASSIQNSPLHF	TGTGCCAGTAGTATACAGAATTCACCCCTCCACTTT
TRBV6-1	TRBD2	14	TRBJ2-1	-	CASSLGLATEEQFF	TGTGCCAGCAGTCTTGGACTAGCGACAGAAGAGCAGTTCTTC
TRBV7-2	-	13	TRBJ2-7	-	CASSLVPSIEQYF	TGTGCCAGCAGCTTAGTCCCTAGTATCGAGCAGTACTTC
TRBV14	-	15	TRBJ2-1	-	CASSQERIGADEQFF	TGTGCCAGCAGCCAAGAAAGAATAGGAGCCGATGAGCAGTTCTTC
TRBV5-4	TRBD1	17	TRBJ1-6	-	CASRLRGTGDTNSPLHF	TGTGCCAGCAGATTAAGAGGGACAGGTGATACCAATTCACCCCTCCACTTT
TRBV5-1	-	16	TRBJ2-3	-	CASSLGSGGSTDTQYF	TGCGCCAGCAGCTTGGGGTCGGGGGGCAGTACAGATACGCAGTATTTT
TRBV9	-	14	TRBJ2-3	-	CASSPHAGADTQYF	TGTGCCAGCAGCCCCCACGCAGGGGCAGATACGCAGTATTTT
TRBV19	-	14	TRBJ2-7	-	CASSITGSSYEQYF	TGTGCCAGTAGTATAACGGGGAGCTCCTACGAGCAGTACTTC
TRBV14	-	16	TRBJ1-2	-	CASSQVGESGRNGYTF	TGTGCCAGCAGCCAAGTGGGGGAGTCAGGGAGGAATGGCTACACCTTC